This T cell receptor (beta chain) was sequenced for a study of control samples from healthy donors and cancer patients. The repertoire was sequenced with immunoSEQ multiplex PCR; TCRdb's copy has only in-frame clones and lacks some. The sample includes roughly 130,000 clones, about 88% of them seen just once. Germline V gene data show CDR1 as ENHRY and CDR2 as SYGVKD. The CDR3 is 14 residues long. V lost 6 bases to trimming and J lost 2 bases; unmatched junction nucleotides: 5. The sequencing input was blood. The chain is built from TRBV10-3 and TRBJ2-3; 7 bases match TRBD1. This clonotype was obtained from a man over 45 in good health. CDR3 amino acids: CAIRRGRDTDTQYF. CDR3 DNA: TGTGCCATCAGGAGGGGGCGAGACACAGATACGCAGTATTTT.